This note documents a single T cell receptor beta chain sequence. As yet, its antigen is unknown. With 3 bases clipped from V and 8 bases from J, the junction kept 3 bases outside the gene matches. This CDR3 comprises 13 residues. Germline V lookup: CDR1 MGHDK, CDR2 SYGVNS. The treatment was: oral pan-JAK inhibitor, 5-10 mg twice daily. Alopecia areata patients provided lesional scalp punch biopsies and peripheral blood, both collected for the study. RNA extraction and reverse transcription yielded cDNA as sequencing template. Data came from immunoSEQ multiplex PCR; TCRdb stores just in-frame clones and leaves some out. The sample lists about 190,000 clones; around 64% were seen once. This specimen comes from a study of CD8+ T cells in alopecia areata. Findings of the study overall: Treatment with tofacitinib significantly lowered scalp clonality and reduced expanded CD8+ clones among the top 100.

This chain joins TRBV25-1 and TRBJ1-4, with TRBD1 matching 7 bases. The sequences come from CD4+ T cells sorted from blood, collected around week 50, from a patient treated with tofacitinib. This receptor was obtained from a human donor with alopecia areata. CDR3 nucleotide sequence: TGTGCCAGCAGTGACTGGGACAGCGAAAAACTGTTTTTT. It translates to CASSDWDSEKLFF.